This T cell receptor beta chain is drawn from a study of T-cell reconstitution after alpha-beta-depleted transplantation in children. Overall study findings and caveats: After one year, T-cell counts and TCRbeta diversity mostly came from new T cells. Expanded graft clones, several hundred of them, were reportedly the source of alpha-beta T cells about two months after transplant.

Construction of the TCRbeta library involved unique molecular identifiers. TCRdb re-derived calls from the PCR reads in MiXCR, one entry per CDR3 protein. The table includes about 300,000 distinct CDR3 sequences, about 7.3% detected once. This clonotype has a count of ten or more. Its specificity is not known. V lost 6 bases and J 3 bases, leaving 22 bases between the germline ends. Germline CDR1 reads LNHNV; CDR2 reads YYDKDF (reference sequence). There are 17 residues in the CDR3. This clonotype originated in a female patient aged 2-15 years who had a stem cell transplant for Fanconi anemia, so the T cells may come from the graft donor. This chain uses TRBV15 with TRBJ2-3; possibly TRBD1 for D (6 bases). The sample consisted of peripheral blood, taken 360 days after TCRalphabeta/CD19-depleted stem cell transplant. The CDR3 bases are TGTGCCACCAGTACATACGGATTAGGTAGGGGGACAGATACGCAGTATTTT. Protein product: CATSTYGLGRGTDTQYF. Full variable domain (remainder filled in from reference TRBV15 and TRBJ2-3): DAMVIQNPRYQVTQFGKPVTLSCSQTLNHNVMYWYQQKSSQAPKLLFHYYDKDFNNEADTPDNFQSRRPNTSFCFLDIRSPGLGDTAMYLCATSTYGLGRGTDTQYFGPGTRLTVL.